Following are 10 T cell receptor beta chains from one sample sequenced in a study of siplizumab effects on memory and regulatory T cells. Libraries were prepared by immunoSEQ multiplex PCR; TCRdb keeps only in-frame clonotypes and omits some of them. The sample includes 100,000 or so clones, 80% to 95% of them seen just once. Sequenced input: CD4+ T cells sorted from blood. Receptor source: a human donor in good health.

The genes are TRBV5-1 and TRBJ2-1; 10 nucleotides match TRBD1. Germline V gene data show CDR1 as SGHRS and CDR2 as YFSETQ. The CDR3 loop spans 17 amino acids. The junction had 7 bases not matched to a gene; V was cut back by 0 bases and J by 4 bases. CDR3 sequence reads: CASSLGQGAISYNEQFF. The CDR3 bases are TGCGCCAGCAGCTTGGGACAGGGGGCGATCTCTTACAATGAGCAGTTCTTC.

This clone was picked up one time. This chain links TRBV5-1 with TRBJ2-5; D is perhaps TRBD1 (7 bases). V lost 4 bases and J lost 5, with 18 bases in between. Looked up from germline, CDR1 is SGHRS and CDR2 is YFSETQ. The CDR3 is 15 residues long. The CDR3 loop reads CASSPATGSGETQYF. Here the CDR3 DNA reads TGCGCCAGCAGCCCGGCGACAGGGAGCGGGGAGACCCAGTACTTC.

The rearrangement links TRBV2 to TRBJ2-1; no clear D. Germline lookup yields CDR1 SNHLY and CDR2 FYNNEI. The CDR3 sequence is 11 residues long. Between the trimmed V and J ends, which lost 6 bases and 4 bases, there was a span of 4 bases. CDR3 in DNA: TGTGCCAGCAGGGTTTACAATGAGCAGTTCTTC. Translated: CASRVYNEQFF.

On this clone: One junction end disagrees with the germline gene, perhaps due to a read error. This rearrangement joins TRBV11-3 to TRBJ1-2, with D unclear. Germline V CDR1 and CDR2: SGHNT, YENEEA. This CDR3 is built from 11 residues. The CDR3 sequence: CASSANFGYTF. The CDR3 nucleotides are TGTGCCAGCAGCGCCAACTTTGGCTACACCTTC.

Turning to this clone: Mismatch with germline at one junction end may stem from a read error. V is TRBV18 and J is TRBJ1-1; D unclear. Looked up from germline, CDR1 is KGHSH and CDR2 is LQKENI. This CDR3 region has 15 residues. Here the CDR3 reads CASSPMSGTNAEAFF. For the CDR3, the DNA is TGTGCCAGCTCACCCATGAGCGGCACGAACGCTGAAGCTTTCTTT.

This chain connects TRBV5-4 to TRBJ1-1, with D perhaps matching TRBD1 (5 bases). The germline V gene encodes CDR1 SGHNT and CDR2 YYREEE (reference sequence). V shed 0 bases and J shed 5 bases, with 8 bases lying between them. The CDR3 consists of 13 residues. The CDR3 sequence: CASSLDKGTEAFF. The CDR3 DNA sequence: TGTGCCAGCAGCTTGGACAAGGGGACTGAAGCTTTCTTT.

The J gene is TRBJ2-3, the V gene TRBV5-1; D gene ambiguous. CDR3 length: 15 residues. Trimming removed 1 base from V and 6 bases from J, with 15 bases in between. Germline V gene data show CDR1 as SGHRS and CDR2 as YFSETQ. CDR3 in DNA: TGCGCCAGCAGCTTGCAATTATACCCCGCGGATACGCAGTATTTT. Translated: CASSLQLYPADTQYF. The whole variable domain, remainder taken from reference TRBV5-1 and TRBJ2-3, is KAGVTQTPRYLIKTRGQQVTLSCSPISGHRSVSWYQQTPGQGLQFLFEYFSETQRNKGNFPGRFSGRQFSNSRSEMNVSTLELGDSALYLCASSLQLYPADTQYFGPGTRLTVL.

V usage is TRBV6-5 and J usage is TRBJ2-1, with D perhaps given as TRBD1 or TRBD2 (5 bases each). The CDR3 totals 15 residues. Germline V gene sequence: CDR1 MNHEY, CDR2 SVGAGI. The V end was cut by 6 bases, the J end by 5 bases, with 17 bases between. The CDR3 spells CASRPTSWGNNEQFF. Here the CDR3 DNA reads TGTGCCAGCAGACCAACTAGTTGGGGGAACAATGAGCAGTTCTTC.

The chain joins TRBV15 to TRBJ1-1; D gene ambiguous. The germline V and J ends were trimmed by 0 bases and 4 bases, with 27 bases remaining between them. This CDR3 is built from 20 residues. Germline loops: CDR1 LNHNV, CDR2 YYDKDF (reference sequence). The CDR3 region is CATSRDTMRMSMGVGTEAFF. The CDR3 DNA reads TGTGCCACCAGCAGAGACACCATGAGGATGAGCATGGGAGTAGGCACTGAAGCTTTCTTT.

V gene TRBV2 combines with J gene TRBJ2-1; no clear D. The CDR3 spans 11 residues. CDR1 and CDR2 from the germline V gene are SNHLY and FYNNEI. Trimming stripped 2 bases from V and 8 bases from J, with 4 bases between. This CDR3 is CASSEYYEQFF. The CDR3, as DNA: TGTGCCAGCAGTGAATACTATGAGCAGTTCTTC.